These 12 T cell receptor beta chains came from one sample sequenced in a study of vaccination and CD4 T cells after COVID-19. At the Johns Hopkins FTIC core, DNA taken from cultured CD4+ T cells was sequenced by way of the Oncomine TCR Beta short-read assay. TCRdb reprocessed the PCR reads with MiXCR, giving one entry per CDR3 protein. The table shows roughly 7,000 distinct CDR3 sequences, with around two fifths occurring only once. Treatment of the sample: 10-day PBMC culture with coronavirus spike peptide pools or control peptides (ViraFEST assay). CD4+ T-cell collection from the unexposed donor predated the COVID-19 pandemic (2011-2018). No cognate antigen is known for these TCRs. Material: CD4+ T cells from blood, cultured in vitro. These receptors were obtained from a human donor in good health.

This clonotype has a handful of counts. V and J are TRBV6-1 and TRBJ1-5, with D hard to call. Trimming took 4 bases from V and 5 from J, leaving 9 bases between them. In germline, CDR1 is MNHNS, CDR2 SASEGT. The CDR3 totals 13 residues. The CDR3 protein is CASSATVYQPQHF. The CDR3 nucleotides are TGTGCCAGCAGTGCAACTGTGTATCAGCCCCAGCATTTT.

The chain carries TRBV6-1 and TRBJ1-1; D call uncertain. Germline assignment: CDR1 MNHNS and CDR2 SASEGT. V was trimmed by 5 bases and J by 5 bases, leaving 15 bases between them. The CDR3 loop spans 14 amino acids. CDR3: CASSQSYGETEAFF. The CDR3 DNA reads TGTGCCAGCAGTCAATCTTACGGGGAGACTGAAGCTTTCTTT.

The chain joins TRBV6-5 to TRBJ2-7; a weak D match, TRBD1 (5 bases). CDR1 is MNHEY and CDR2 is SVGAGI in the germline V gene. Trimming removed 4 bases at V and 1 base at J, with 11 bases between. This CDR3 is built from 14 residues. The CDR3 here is CASSSPTESYEQYF. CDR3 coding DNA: TGTGCCAGCAGTTCTCCGACAGAGTCCTACGAGCAGTACTTC.

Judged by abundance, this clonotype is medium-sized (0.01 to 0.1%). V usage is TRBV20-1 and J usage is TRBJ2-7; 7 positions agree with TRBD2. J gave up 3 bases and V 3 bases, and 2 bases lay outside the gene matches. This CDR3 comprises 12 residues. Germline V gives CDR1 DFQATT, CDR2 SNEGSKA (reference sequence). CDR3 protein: CSASREGYEQYF. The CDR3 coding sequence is TGCAGTGCTAGCAGGGAGGGCTACGAGCAGTACTTC.

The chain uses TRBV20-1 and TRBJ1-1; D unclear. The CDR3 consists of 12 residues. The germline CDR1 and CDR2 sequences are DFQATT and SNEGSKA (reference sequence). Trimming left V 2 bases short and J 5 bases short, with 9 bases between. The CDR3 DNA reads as TGCAGTGCTAGATCGTTGGGGACTGAAGCTTTCTTT. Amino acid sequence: CSARSLGTEAFF.

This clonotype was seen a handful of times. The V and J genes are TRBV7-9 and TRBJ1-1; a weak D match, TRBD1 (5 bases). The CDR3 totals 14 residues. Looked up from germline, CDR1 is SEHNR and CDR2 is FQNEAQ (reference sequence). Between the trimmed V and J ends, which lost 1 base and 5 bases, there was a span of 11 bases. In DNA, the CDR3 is TGTGCCAGCAGCTTAGATTGGGGGGGAACTGAAGCTTTCTTT. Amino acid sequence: CASSLDWGGTEAFF.

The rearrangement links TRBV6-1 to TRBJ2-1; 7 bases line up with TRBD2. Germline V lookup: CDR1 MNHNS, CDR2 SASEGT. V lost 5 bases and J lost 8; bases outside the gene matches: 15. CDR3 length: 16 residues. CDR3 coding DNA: TGTGCCAGCAGTCCTCCCCAGGATCAGCGGGGTTATGAGCAGTTCTTC. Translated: CASSPPQDQRGYEQFF.

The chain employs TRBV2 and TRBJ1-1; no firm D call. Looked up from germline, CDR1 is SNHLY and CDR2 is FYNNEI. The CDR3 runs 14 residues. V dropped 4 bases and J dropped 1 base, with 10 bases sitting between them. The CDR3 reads CASSGTRQNTEAFF. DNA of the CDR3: TGTGCCAGCAGTGGAACCAGACAGAACACTGAAGCTTTCTTT.

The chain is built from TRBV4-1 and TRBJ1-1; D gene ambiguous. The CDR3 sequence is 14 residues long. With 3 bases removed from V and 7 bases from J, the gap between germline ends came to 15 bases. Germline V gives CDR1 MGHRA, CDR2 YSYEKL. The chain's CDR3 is CASSHAYGIVEAFF. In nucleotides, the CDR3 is TGCGCCAGCAGCCATGCTTATGGTATAGTTGAAGCTTTCTTT.

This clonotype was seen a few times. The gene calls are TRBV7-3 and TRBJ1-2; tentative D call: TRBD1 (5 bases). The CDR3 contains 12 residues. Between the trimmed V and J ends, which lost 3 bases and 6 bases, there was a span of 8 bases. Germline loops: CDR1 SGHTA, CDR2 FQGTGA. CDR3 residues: CASSLGPDGYTF. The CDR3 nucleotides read TGTGCCAGCAGCTTGGGACCGGATGGCTACACCTTC.

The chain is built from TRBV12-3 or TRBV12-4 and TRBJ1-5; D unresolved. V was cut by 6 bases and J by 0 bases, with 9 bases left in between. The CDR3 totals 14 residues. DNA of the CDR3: TGTGCCAGCAGGGAAGCTTATAGCAATCAGCCCCAGCATTTT. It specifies CASREAYSNQPQHF.

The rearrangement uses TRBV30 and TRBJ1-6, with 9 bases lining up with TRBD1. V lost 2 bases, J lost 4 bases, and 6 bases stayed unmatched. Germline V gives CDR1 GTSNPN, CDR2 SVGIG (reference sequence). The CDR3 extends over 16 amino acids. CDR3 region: CAWSPTGGIYNSPLHF. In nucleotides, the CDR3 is TGTGCCTGGAGTCCCACAGGGGGCATTTATAATTCACCCCTCCACTTT.